These 24 T cell receptor beta chains were all obtained from the same sample, sequenced in a study of blood T cell repertoires in COVID-19. The assay was immunoSEQ multiplex PCR, and TCRdb's table has in-frame clones only and misses some. Of 120,000 or so clones in the sample, 70% to 80% were seen once. The material sequenced was peripheral blood. Every receptor here comes from a man between 50 and 59 years old with acute or convalescent COVID-19.

This clone was counted a single time. The chain uses TRBV5-4 and TRBJ2-5; 7 positions match TRBD2. The J segment lost 4 bases and the V segment lost 4 bases, leaving 10 bases of the junction unmatched. The CDR3 loop spans 15 amino acids. Germline V CDR1 and CDR2: SGHNT, YYREEE (reference sequence). CDR3 coding DNA: TGTGCCAGCAGCCCATCGACGGGAGGTGGAGAGACCCAGTACTTC. Translation gives CASSPSTGGGETQYF.

This rearrangement joins TRBV7-9 to TRBJ2-5; D might be TRBD2 (6 bases). The CDR3 length is 14 residues. CDR1 and CDR2 (germline): SEHNR, FQNEAQ (reference sequence). Trimming shortened V by 5 bases and J by 1 base, and 11 bases separated the two germline ends. The CDR3 DNA follows: TGTGCCAGCAGCAAACCGGGACTCCAAGAGACCCAGTACTTC. Its translation is CASSKPGLQETQYF.

CDR3 loop: CASSQPVLAGAADTQYF. The CDR3 nucleotides read TGTGCCAGCTCACAGCCCGTCCTAGCGGGGGCCGCCGATACGCAGTATTTT. The chain links TRBV18 to TRBJ2-3; TRBD2 matches at 10 bases. Looked up from germline, CDR1 is KGHSH and CDR2 is LQKENI. V was pared by 4 bases and J by 6 bases, with 13 bases of the junction left unmatched. This CDR3 region has 17 residues.

The chain combines TRBV7-2 with TRBJ2-2, with a tentative D call TRBD1 (6 bases). Germline V gene data show CDR1 as SGHTA and CDR2 as FQGNSA. V was clipped by 1 base and J by 6 bases, with 12 bases between them. The CDR3 has 15 residues. CDR3 bases: TGTGCCAGCAGCTTAGTGGCAGGGGTCTCCGGGGAGCTGTTTTTT. Its translation: CASSLVAGVSGELFF.

The chain uses TRBV6-6 and TRBJ1-4, with a tentative D call TRBD1 (6 bases). This CDR3 comprises 14 residues. V lost 2 bases and J lost 5, with 9 bases in between. Per the germline V gene, CDR1 is MNHNY and CDR2 is SVGAGI (reference sequence). CDR3 nucleotide sequence: TGTGCCAGCAGTTACGGGGGCCTGAATGAAAAACTGTTTTTT. Its protein product is CASSYGGLNEKLFF.

The chain joins TRBV29-1 to TRBJ2-1; D ambiguous. Trimming pared 2 bases from V and 0 bases from J, leaving 11 bases between. Germline assignment: CDR1 SQVTM and CDR2 ANQGSEA. The CDR3 has 15 amino acids. CDR3 sequence: CSVEPQALSYNEQFF. The CDR3 DNA follows: TGCAGCGTTGAACCCCAAGCACTCTCCTACAATGAGCAGTTCTTC.

This clone came up a few times. CDR3 amino acids: CASSPQTGRYEQYF. The CDR3, as DNA: TGTGCCAGCTCACCGCAGACAGGGCGCTACGAGCAGTACTTC. This chain joins TRBV18 and TRBJ2-7, with TRBD1 matching over 7 bases. Germline trimming cut 3 bases from V and 3 bases from J; bases unmatched to any gene: 5. The CDR3 runs 14 residues. Per the germline V gene, CDR1 is KGHSH and CDR2 is LQKENI. The variable domain in full, with the rest retrieved from reference TRBV18 and TRBJ2-7, is NAGVMQNPRHLVRRRGQEARLRCSPMKGHSHVYWYRQLPEEGLKFMVYLQKENIIDESGMPKERFSAEFPKEGPSILRIQQVVRGDSAAYFCASSPQTGRYEQYFGPGTRLTVT.

V and J are TRBV28 and TRBJ2-7; perhaps TRBD1 as D (5 bases). Germline V gives CDR1 MDHEN, CDR2 SYDVKM. This CDR3 spans 11 amino acids. Trimming removed 6 bases at V and 5 bases at J, with 8 bases between. CDR3 nucleotides: TGTGCCAGCAGGGTGGGGCACGAGCAGTACTTC. Its protein product is CASRVGHEQYF.

This chain links TRBV10-3 with TRBJ1-2; D is perhaps TRBD1 (5 bases). CDR1 and CDR2 from the germline V gene are ENHRY and SYGVKD. V was pared by 4 bases and J by 1 base, with 10 bases between. The CDR3 length is 14 residues. The CDR3 coding sequence is TGTGCCATCAGTGCGGACACCTTTAACTATGGCTACACCTTC. Its translation: CAISADTFNYGYTF.

This clone was seen more than once but under ten times. V gene TRBV5-6 combines with J gene TRBJ2-7; the match to TRBD1 covers 10 bases. The CDR3 has 15 amino acids. Germline CDR1 is SGHDT and CDR2 is YYEEEE. V was pared by 0 bases and J by 6 bases, with 6 bases of the junction left unmatched. In DNA form, the CDR3 reads TGTGCCAGCAGCTTGGGGGACAGGGGAGTGGGCGAGCAGTACTTC. Its protein is CASSLGDRGVGEQYF.

This rearrangement joins TRBV6-5 to TRBJ2-2; tentative D call: TRBD1 (5 bases). V lost 7 bases to trimming and J lost 0 bases, with 12 bases between them. Germline CDR1 MNHEY, CDR2 SVGAGI. The CDR3 loop spans 15 amino acids. CDR3 residues: CASKNQGANTGELFF. CDR3 in DNA: TGTGCCAGCAAAAATCAGGGCGCGAACACCGGGGAGCTGTTTTTT.

The CDR3 reads CASSLTPNTGELFF. The CDR3 coding sequence is TGTGCCAGCAGCCTTACTCCCAACACCGGGGAGCTGTTTTTT. The chain recombines TRBV3-1 (or the pseudogene TRBV3-2) with TRBJ2-2; D unclear. V was shortened by 4 bases and J by 2 bases, with 8 bases between the two germline ends. Germline V CDR1 and CDR2: LGHDT, YNNKEL (reference sequence). The CDR3 spans 14 residues.

A word on this clone: Other nucleotide sequences from this sample produce the same CDR3. The chain is built from TRBV7-9 and TRBJ1-2; D gene ambiguous. Per germline, CDR1 SEHNR and CDR2 FQNEAQ (reference sequence). Trimming left V 4 bases short and J 4 bases short, with 7 bases between. CDR3 length equals 12 residues. The CDR3, as DNA: TGTGCCAGCAGCTCAGAATCCTATGGCTACACCTTC. Translated: CASSSESYGYTF. Variable domain in full (rest from reference TRBV7-9 and TRBJ1-2): DTGVSQNPRHKITKRGQNVTFRCDPISEHNRLYWYRQTLGQGPEFLTYFQNEAQLEKSRLLSDRFSAERPKGSFSTLEIQRTEQGDSAMYLCASSSESYGYTFGSGTRLTVV.

Turning to this clone: Germline and junction disagree at one end, which may indicate a read error. The rearrangement uses TRBV5-4 and TRBJ1-1, with 8 bases that match TRBD1. The CDR3 covers 12 residues. The germline gives CDR1 SGHNT, CDR2 YYREEE (reference sequence). The CDR3 region is CASSGGDRLVSF. The CDR3 DNA reads as TGTGCCAGCAGCGGGGGGGACAGGCTCGTTTCTTTT.

The gene calls are TRBV19 and TRBJ1-6; 9 nucleotides agree with TRBD1. V shed 2 bases, J shed 10 bases, and the junction held 9 bases outside the gene matches. The CDR3 is 16 amino acids. Germline V lookup: CDR1 LNHDA, CDR2 SQIVND (reference sequence). In DNA, the CDR3 is TGTGCCAGTAGTATATCAGGGACAGGGCTCGGATCACCCCTCCACTTT. Amino acids: CASSISGTGLGSPLHF.

The rearrangement joins TRBV4-2 to TRBJ2-3, with D maybe TRBD1 (6 bases). Germline V gene sequence: CDR1 LGHNA, CDR2 YNFKEQ. The CDR3 length is 15 residues. V was clipped by 1 base and J by 3 bases, with 11 bases between them. DNA for the CDR3: TGTGCCAGCAGCCAAGGGGTAAGGGGGACAGATACGCAGTATTTT. It yields the protein CASSQGVRGTDTQYF.

The CDR3 DNA sequence: TGTGCCAGCACCTTATTGGGGACAGCGAACAATGAGCAGTTCTTC. Protein: CASTLLGTANNEQFF. The rearrangement links TRBV5-4 to TRBJ2-1; the match to TRBD1 covers 7 bases. Germline CDR1 SGHNT, CDR2 YYREEE (reference sequence). After removal of 6 bases from V and 5 bases from J, the junction contained 11 bases not matched to a gene. The CDR3 sequence is 15 residues long.

CDR3 sequence (DNA): TGTGCCAGCAGCCCGCAGGGGAGGGACTATAATGAAAAACTGTTTTTT. Translating it yields CASSPQGRDYNEKLFF. The rearrangement links TRBV9 to TRBJ1-4; D is possibly TRBD1 (6 bases). The CDR3 consists of 16 residues. Germline loops: CDR1 SGDLS, CDR2 YYNGEE. Trimming removed 4 bases at V and 4 bases at J, with 17 bases between.

The sample holds a few counts of this clone. The V and J genes are TRBV10-3 and TRBJ1-1; no clear D gene. The CDR3 is made up of 14 amino acids. Between the trimmed V and J ends, which lost 6 bases and 1 base, there was a span of 12 bases. CDR1 is ENHRY, CDR2 SYGVKD, per germline. This CDR3 is CAISFDTKNTEAFF. For the CDR3, the DNA is TGTGCCATCAGCTTCGACACGAAGAACACTGAAGCTTTCTTT.

This sequence joins TRBV28 and TRBJ2-1, with TRBD2 matching over 7 bases. Germline values: CDR1 MDHEN, CDR2 SYDVKM. The CDR3 runs to 13 residues. After removal of 5 bases from V and 6 bases from J, the junction contained 4 bases not matched to a gene. DNA of the CDR3: TGTGCCAGCAGTACTAGACTAGCCAATGAGCAGTTCTTC. The encoded protein is CASSTRLANEQFF.

This chain links TRBV15 with TRBJ2-4, with a weak D call TRBD1 (5 bases). The V gene's germline CDR1 is LNHNV and CDR2 YYDKDF (reference sequence). This CDR3 region has 13 residues. Trimming removed 5 bases at V and 5 bases at J, with 10 bases between. CDR3 amino acids: CATSSDTQNIQYF. CDR3 in DNA: TGTGCCACCAGCTCGGACACCCAAAACATTCAGTACTTC.

A single count supports this clone. The chain recombines TRBV9 with TRBJ2-2; D unclear. The V and J ends lost 4 bases and 4 bases respectively, with 14 bases between them. This CDR3 is 15 amino acids long. Germline loops: CDR1 SGDLS, CDR2 YYNGEE. Here the CDR3 DNA reads TGTGCCAGCAGCCTCCAGACATATACCACCGGGGAGCTGTTTTTT. This gives the protein CASSLQTYTTGELFF. Looking up the rest from reference TRBV9 and TRBJ2-2 gives the full variable domain: DSGVTQTPKHLITATGQRVTLRCSPRSGDLSVYWYQQSLDQGLQFLIQYYNGEERAKGNILERFSAQQFPDLHSELNLSSLELGDSALYFCASSLQTYTTGELFFGEGSRLTVL.

V and J are TRBV6-2 or TRBV6-3 and TRBJ2-2; 8 bases are a match to TRBD2. V dropped 3 bases and J dropped 4; count of bases not matched to a gene: 13. The germline CDR1 and CDR2 sequences are MNHEY and SVGEGT. The CDR3 consists of 18 residues. CDR3: CASSYIASGYRGTGELFF. The DNA for the CDR3 is TGTGCCAGCAGTTATATCGCTAGCGGGTATAGGGGCACCGGGGAGCTGTTTTTT.

The CDR3 DNA reads TGTGCCACCAGTGAGGGGACTAGCGGGAGGGCCGGGGGAGATACGCAGTATTTT. Protein: CATSEGTSGRAGGDTQYF. The chain employs TRBV24-1 and TRBJ2-3; 16 bases fit TRBD2. The CDR3 sequence is 18 residues long. Germline V lookup: CDR1 KGHDR, CDR2 SFDVKD. J gave up 5 bases and V 4 bases, and 8 bases lay outside the gene matches.